This T cell receptor beta chain appears in the sequencing data of a study of T-cell reconstitution after alpha-beta-depleted transplantation in children. Unique molecular identifiers tagged the TCRbeta library. TCRdb analysed the PCR reads with MiXCR anew, one entry per CDR3 protein. The data show roughly 300,000 distinct CDR3 sequences, with 10% seen just once and under 3% held by the top ten. V shed 2 bases, J shed 4 bases, and the junction held 5 bases outside the gene matches. The CDR3 is 15 residues long. Germline CDR1 MNHEY, CDR2 SMNVEV (reference sequence). This clonotype was detected only a few times.

The chain employs TRBV27 and TRBJ1-1; 9 bases fit TRBD1. This receptor was obtained from a human donor who donated a stem cell graft to a child with acute lymphoblastic leukemia. The starting material was PBMCs from the stem cell graft donor, obtained from the stem cell graft. The CDR3 loop is CASSLGGTGFTEAFF. The CDR3, as DNA: TGTGCCAGCAGTTTAGGAGGGACAGGGTTCACTGAAGCTTTCTTT.